This T cell receptor beta chain was captured in a study of T-cell reconstitution after alpha-beta-depleted transplantation in children. Construction of the TCRbeta library involved unique molecular identifiers. Each CDR3 protein gets one entry after TCRdb re-called the PCR reads with MiXCR. This table has approximately 400,000 distinct CDR3 sequences, roughly 10% appearing once. The CDR3 has 16 residues. Trimming left V 3 bases short and J 4 bases short, with 18 bases between. Germline assignment: CDR1 SGHTA and CDR2 FQGNSA. This clonotype was seen more than once but under ten times. The chain recombines TRBV7-2 with TRBJ1-1, with D unresolved. This sequence originates from a human donor who donated a stem cell graft to a child with acute myeloid leukemia. The specimen comprised PBMCs from the stem cell graft donor, sampled from the stem cell graft. CDR3 DNA sequence: TGTGCCAGCAGCTTTTCATGGGGAGGGTTGGCCACTGAAGCTTTCTTT. Translating gives CASSFSWGGLATEAFF.